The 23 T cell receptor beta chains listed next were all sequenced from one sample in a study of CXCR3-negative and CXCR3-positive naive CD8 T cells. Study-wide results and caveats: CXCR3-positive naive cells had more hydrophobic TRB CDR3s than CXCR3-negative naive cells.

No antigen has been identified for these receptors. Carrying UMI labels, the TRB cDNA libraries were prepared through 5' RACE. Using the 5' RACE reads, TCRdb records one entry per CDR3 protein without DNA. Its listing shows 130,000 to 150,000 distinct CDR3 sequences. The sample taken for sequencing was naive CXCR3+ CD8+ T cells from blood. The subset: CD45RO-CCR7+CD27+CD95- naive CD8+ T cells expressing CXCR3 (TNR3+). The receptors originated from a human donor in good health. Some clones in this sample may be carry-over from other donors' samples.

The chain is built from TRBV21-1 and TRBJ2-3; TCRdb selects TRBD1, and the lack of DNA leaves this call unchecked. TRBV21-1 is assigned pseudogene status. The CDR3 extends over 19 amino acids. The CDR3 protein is CASSKAPGHRDQPTDTQYF.

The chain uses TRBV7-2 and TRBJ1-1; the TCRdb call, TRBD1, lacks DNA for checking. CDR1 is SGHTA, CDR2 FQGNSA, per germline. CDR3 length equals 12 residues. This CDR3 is CASSQYRDEAFF.

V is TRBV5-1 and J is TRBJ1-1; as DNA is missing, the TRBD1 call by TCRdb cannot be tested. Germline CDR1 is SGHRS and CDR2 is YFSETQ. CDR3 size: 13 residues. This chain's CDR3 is CASSLGTGAEAFF.

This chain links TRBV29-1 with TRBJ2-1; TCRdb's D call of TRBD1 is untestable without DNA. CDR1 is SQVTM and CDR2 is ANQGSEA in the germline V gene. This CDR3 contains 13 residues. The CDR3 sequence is CSDGPGPRNEQFF.

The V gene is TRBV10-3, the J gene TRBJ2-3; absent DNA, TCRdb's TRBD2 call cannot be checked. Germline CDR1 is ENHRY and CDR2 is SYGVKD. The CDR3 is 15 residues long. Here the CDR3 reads CAIRSLAGNTDTQYF.

The CDR3 here is CASSLTQGSYEQYF. The chain is built from TRBV7-3 and TRBJ2-7; the TCRdb D gene call, TRBD1, has no DNA to confirm it. The V gene's germline CDR1 is SGHTA and CDR2 FQGTGA. This CDR3 is 14 amino acids long.

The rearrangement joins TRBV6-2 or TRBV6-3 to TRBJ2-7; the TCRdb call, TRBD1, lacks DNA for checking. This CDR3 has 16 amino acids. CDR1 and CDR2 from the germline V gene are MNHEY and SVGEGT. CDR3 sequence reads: CASSTRDRGSGGEQYF.

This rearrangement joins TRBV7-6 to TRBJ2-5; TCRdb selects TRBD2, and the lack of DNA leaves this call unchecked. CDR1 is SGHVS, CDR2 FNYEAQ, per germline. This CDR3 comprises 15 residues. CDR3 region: CASSSEAGGQETQYF. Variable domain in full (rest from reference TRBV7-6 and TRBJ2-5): GAGVSQSPRYKVTKRGQDVALRCDPISGHVSLYWYRQALGQGPEFLTYFNYEAQQDKSGLPNDRFSAERPEGSISTLTIQRTEQRDSAMYRCASSSEAGGQETQYFGPGTRLLVL.

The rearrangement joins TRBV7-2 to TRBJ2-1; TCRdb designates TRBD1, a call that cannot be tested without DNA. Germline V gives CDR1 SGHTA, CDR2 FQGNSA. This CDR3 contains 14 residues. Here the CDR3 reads CASSSGGIYNEQFF.

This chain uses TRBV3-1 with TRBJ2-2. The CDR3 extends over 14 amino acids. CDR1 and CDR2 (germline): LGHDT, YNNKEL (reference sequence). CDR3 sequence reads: CASSQVWPVGELFF.

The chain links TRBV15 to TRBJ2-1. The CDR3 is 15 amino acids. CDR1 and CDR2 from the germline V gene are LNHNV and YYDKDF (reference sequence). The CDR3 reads CATSRAPTGWNEQFF.

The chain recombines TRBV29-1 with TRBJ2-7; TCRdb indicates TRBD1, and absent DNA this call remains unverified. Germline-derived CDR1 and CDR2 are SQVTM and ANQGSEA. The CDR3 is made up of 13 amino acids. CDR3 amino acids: CSVERDGTYEQYF.

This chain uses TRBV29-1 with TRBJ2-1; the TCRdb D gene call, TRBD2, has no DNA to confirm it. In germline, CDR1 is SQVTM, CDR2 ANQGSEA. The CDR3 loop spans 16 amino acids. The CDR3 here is CSAGEGPPTRYNEQFF.

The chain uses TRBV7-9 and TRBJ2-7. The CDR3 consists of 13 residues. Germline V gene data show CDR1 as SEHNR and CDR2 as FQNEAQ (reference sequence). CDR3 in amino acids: CASSLWSPYEQYF.

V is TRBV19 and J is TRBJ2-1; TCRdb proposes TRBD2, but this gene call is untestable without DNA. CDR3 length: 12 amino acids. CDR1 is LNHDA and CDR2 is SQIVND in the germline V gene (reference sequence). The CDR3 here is CASTAGGDEQFF. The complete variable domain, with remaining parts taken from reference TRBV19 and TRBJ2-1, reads DGGITQSPKYLFRKEGQNVTLSCEQNLNHDAMYWYRQDPGQGLRLIYYSQIVNDFQKGDIAEGYSVSREKKESFPLTVTSAQKNPTAFYLCASTAGGDEQFFGPGTRLTVL.

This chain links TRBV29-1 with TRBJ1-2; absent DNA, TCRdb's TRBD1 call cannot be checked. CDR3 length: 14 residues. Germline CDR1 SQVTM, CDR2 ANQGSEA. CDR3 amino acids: CSVEGSGTGYGYTF.

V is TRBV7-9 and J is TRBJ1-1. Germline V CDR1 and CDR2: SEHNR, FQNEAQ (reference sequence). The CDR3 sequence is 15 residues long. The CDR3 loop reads CASSPGGAGGTEAFF.

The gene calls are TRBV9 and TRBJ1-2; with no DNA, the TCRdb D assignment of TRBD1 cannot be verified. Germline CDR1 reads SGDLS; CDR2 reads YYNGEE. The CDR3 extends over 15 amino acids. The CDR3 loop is CASSQSWGGTDGYTF.

Here the CDR3 reads CASSLIVAGGTNEQFF. The rearrangement joins TRBV28 to TRBJ2-1; without DNA, the TCRdb call of TRBD2 cannot be checked. The germline V gene has CDR1 MDHEN and CDR2 SYDVKM. The CDR3 runs 16 residues.

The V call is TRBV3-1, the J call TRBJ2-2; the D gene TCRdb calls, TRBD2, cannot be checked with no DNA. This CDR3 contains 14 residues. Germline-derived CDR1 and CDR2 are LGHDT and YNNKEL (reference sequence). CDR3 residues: CASLNGRGTGELFF. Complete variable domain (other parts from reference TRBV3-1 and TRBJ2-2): DTAVSQTPKYLVTQMGNDKSIKCEQNLGHDTMYWYKQDSKKFLKIMFSYNNKELIINETVPNRFSPKSPDKAHLNLHINSLELGDSAVYFCASLNGRGTGELFFGEGSRLTVL.

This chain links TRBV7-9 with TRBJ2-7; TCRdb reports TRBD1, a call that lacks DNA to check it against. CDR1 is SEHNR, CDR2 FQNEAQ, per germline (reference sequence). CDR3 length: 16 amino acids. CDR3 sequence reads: CASSFPVPGQGHEQYF. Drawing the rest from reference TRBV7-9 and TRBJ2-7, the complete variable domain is DTGVSQNPRHKITKRGQNVTFRCDPISEHNRLYWYRQTLGQGPEFLTYFQNEAQLEKSRLLSDRFSAERPKGSFSTLEIQRTEQGDSAMYLCASSFPVPGQGHEQYFGPGTRLTVT.

CDR3: CASLSDNPVTGELFF. V usage is TRBV12-3 or TRBV12-4 and J usage is TRBJ2-2; TCRdb picks TRBD1, but there is no DNA to check that call. There are 15 residues in the CDR3.

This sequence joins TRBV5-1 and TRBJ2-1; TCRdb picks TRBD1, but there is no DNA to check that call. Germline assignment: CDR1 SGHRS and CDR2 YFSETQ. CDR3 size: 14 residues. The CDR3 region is CASSTGTGTYEQFF.